The 27 T cell receptor beta chains listed next were all sequenced from one sample in a study of T cell repertoires in cytomegalovirus infection. In TCRdb, the reads were re-called with MiXCR into one record per CDR3 protein. The table includes some 150,000 distinct CDR3 sequences, 5.5% to 7% detected once. Sequences were obtained from PBMCs. Receptors originate from a human donor in good health (CMV status not recorded). Some clones in this sample may be carry-over from other donors' samples.

This clonotype has more than one count but fewer than ten. The rearrangement uses TRBV11-3 and TRBJ2-3; D is perhaps TRBD2 (5 bases). The CDR3 extends over 14 amino acids. With 3 bases removed from V and 1 base from J, the gap between germline ends came to 8 bases. Germline-derived CDR1 and CDR2 are SGHNT and YENEEA. CDR3 loop: CASSLREGTDTQYF. The CDR3, as DNA: TGTGCCAGCAGCTTGAGGGAAGGCACAGATACGCAGTATTTT.

This chain joins TRBV4-1 and TRBJ2-3, with D perhaps given as TRBD1 or TRBD2 (6 bases each). The CDR3 is 17 residues long. V lost 2 bases, J lost 5 bases, and 20 bases lay in between. Germline CDR1 MGHRA, CDR2 YSYEKL. The CDR3 spells CASSQLRTGGGGDTQYF. CDR3 DNA: TGCGCCAGCAGCCAATTGAGGACGGGCGGAGGGGGAGATACGCAGTATTTT.

This clonotype was seen ten or more times. The CDR3, as DNA: TGTGCCAGCAGCTCAATGCGGGGATACGAGCAGTACTTC. This sequence encodes CASSSMRGYEQYF. The chain joins TRBV7-2 to TRBJ2-7; perhaps TRBD2 as D (6 bases). Germline V gives CDR1 SGHTA, CDR2 FQGNSA. Trimming removed 4 bases at V and 4 bases at J, with 11 bases between. This CDR3 region has 13 residues.

This chain connects TRBV20-1 to TRBJ1-2; maybe TRBD1 (5 bases). The V gene's germline CDR1 is DFQATT and CDR2 SNEGSKA (reference sequence). CDR3 length equals 16 residues. Trimming shortened V by 2 bases and J by 4 bases, and 20 bases separated the two germline ends. In DNA form, the CDR3 reads TGCAGTGCTAGACCCCATTTGGGGCTTGTTTCCTATGGCTACACCTTC. This sequence encodes CSARPHLGLVSYGYTF.

This clonotype was counted many times. The chain recombines TRBV20-1 with TRBJ2-3, with 8 nucleotides matching TRBD1. The CDR3 has 13 residues. Germline CDR1 DFQATT, CDR2 SNEGSKA (reference sequence). The J segment lost 1 base and the V segment lost 6 bases, leaving 3 bases of the junction unmatched. Written as DNA, the CDR3 is TGCAGTGCACAGACAGGGGGCACAGATACGCAGTATTTT. Protein product: CSAQTGGTDTQYF.

This clonotype occurred a few times. The chain carries TRBV20-1 and TRBJ1-2; possible D gene TRBD1, 5 bases. The germline gives CDR1 DFQATT, CDR2 SNEGSKA (reference sequence). This CDR3 has 13 amino acids. V was clipped by 0 bases and J by 7 bases, with 12 bases between them. The CDR3 here is CSARDPPGTGYTF. CDR3 bases: TGCAGTGCTAGAGACCCTCCCGGGACTGGCTACACCTTC.

This clonotype showed up many times. This chain joins TRBV5-7 and TRBJ1-4; D is ambiguous. TRBV5-7 is an ORF, and what it does is uncertain. V was trimmed by 5 bases and J by 1 base, leaving 9 bases between them. This CDR3 has 14 residues. CDR3 nucleotide sequence: TGTGCCAGCAGTCACAGCCTAACTAATGAAAAACTGTTTTTT. Its translation is CASSHSLTNEKLFF.

This clonotype came up many times. The genes are TRBV28 and TRBJ2-7, with D perhaps matching TRBD1 (6 bases). CDR1 is MDHEN, CDR2 SYDVKM, per germline. The CDR3 has 17 amino acids. Trimming removed 7 bases from V and 2 bases from J, with 24 bases in between. The CDR3 here is CASIGQGLAFPTYEQYF. CDR3 sequence (DNA): TGTGCCAGCATAGGGCAGGGGCTAGCCTTCCCAACCTACGAGCAGTACTTC.

This clonotype showed up many times. The genes are TRBV7-2 and TRBJ1-2; 7 bases fit TRBD1. The germline gives CDR1 SGHTA, CDR2 FQGNSA. The junction had 6 bases not matched to a gene; V was cut back by 4 bases and J by 4 bases. CDR3 length equals 14 residues. CDR3 sequence: CASSSRQGGYGYTF. CDR3 DNA sequence: TGTGCCAGCAGCTCCCGACAGGGTGGCTATGGCTACACCTTC.

This clonotype was seen ten or more times. The rearrangement links TRBV7-2 to TRBJ1-4; 7 positions match TRBD1. Germline loops: CDR1 SGHTA, CDR2 FQGNSA. This CDR3 is 14 amino acids long. The V gene end was trimmed by 5 bases and the J gene end by 6 bases; junction bases not matched to a gene: 6. CDR3 sequence (DNA): TGTGCCAGCAGCCGGGGGACAGTTTATGAAAAACTGTTTTTT. This codes for CASSRGTVYEKLFF.

This clonotype was seen ten or more times. This chain links TRBV7-9 with TRBJ1-2, with D possibly TRBD1 on 6 matching bases. The CDR3 consists of 13 residues. Between the trimmed V and J ends, which lost 2 bases and 7 bases, there was a span of 11 bases. Germline V gene lookup returns CDR1 SEHNR and CDR2 FQNEAQ (reference sequence). This CDR3 is CASSLTGGSGYTF. CDR3 bases: TGTGCCAGCAGCTTAACCGGGGGCAGTGGCTACACCTTC. Full variable domain (remainder filled in from reference TRBV7-9 and TRBJ1-2): DTGVSQNPRHKITKRGQNVTFRCDPISEHNRLYWYRQTLGQGPEFLTYFQNEAQLEKSRLLSDRFSAERPKGSFSTLEIQRTEQGDSAMYLCASSLTGGSGYTFGSGTRLTVV.

There are many counts of this clonotype. The chain employs TRBV7-9 and TRBJ2-5; perhaps TRBD1 as D (6 bases). Germline CDR1 SEHNR, CDR2 FQNEAQ (reference sequence). V gave up 5 bases and J gave up 4 bases, with 14 bases separating them. This CDR3 is built from 14 residues. The CDR3 spells CASSVTGAGETQYF. CDR3 DNA sequence: TGTGCCAGCAGCGTGACAGGTGCAGGAGAGACCCAGTACTTC.

This clonotype was found many times. V gene TRBV28 combines with J gene TRBJ1-1; 8 positions match TRBD1. Germline trimming cut 3 bases from V and 4 bases from J; bases unmatched to any gene: 4. From germline, CDR1 is MDHEN and CDR2 SYDVKM. The CDR3 extends over 14 amino acids. CDR3 nucleotides: TGTGCCAGCAGTTTGACAGGGGCGGTCACTGAAGCTTTCTTT. The encoded protein is CASSLTGAVTEAFF. Variable domain in full (rest from reference TRBV28 and TRBJ1-1): DVKVTQSSRYLVKRTGEKVFLECVQDMDHENMFWYRQDPGLGLRLIYFSYDVKMKEKGDIPEGYSVSREKKERFSLILESASTNQTSMYLCASSLTGAVTEAFFGQGTRLTVV.

The table lists this clonotype with many counts. The chain couples TRBV28 to TRBJ2-7; tentatively, D is TRBD1 or TRBD2 (5 bases each). The CDR3 has 13 amino acids. CDR1 and CDR2 (germline): MDHEN, SYDVKM. With 1 base removed from V and 9 bases from J, the gap between germline ends came to 13 bases. This chain's CDR3 is CASSLLRGRRQYF. In nucleotides, the CDR3 is TGTGCCAGCAGTTTATTACGGGGCCGGCGGCAGTACTTC.

This clonotype was seen a few times. The rearrangement links TRBV5-1 to TRBJ1-6; no firm D call. Trimming took off 4 bases at V and 6 bases at J, with 17 bases between the two ends. This CDR3 comprises 16 residues. Germline V gene sequence: CDR1 SGHRS, CDR2 YFSETQ. CDR3 in amino acids: CASSLDGKSGNSPLHF. In nucleotides, the CDR3 is TGCGCCAGCAGCCTTGACGGAAAGAGCGGTAATTCACCCCTCCACTTT.

At least ten counts were recorded for this clonotype. This chain connects TRBV19 to TRBJ1-5; no clear D gene. V was pared by 3 bases and J by 2 bases, with 2 bases between. The CDR3 totals 12 residues. CDR1 and CDR2 (germline): LNHDA, SQIVND (reference sequence). The CDR3 region has the DNA TGTGCCAGTAGTATTGGCAATCAGCCCCAGCATTTT. As protein: CASSIGNQPQHF.

This clonotype came up a few times. The genes are TRBV30 and TRBJ1-1; D ambiguous. Trimming removed 4 bases from V and 0 bases from J, with 9 bases in between. CDR1 and CDR2 from the germline V gene are GTSNPN and SVGIG (reference sequence). This CDR3 is built from 13 residues. CDR3 nucleotide sequence: TGTGCCTGGAAATTCGTGATGAACACTGAAGCTTTCTTT. Its protein product is CAWKFVMNTEAFF.

This clonotype was counted at least ten times. The chain links TRBV7-2 to TRBJ2-5; D might be TRBD2 (5 bases). Germline loops: CDR1 SGHTA, CDR2 FQGNSA. The ends were cut back, 5 bases at V and 1 base at J, with 17 bases in the middle. CDR3 length: 16 residues. In nucleotides, the CDR3 is TGTGCCAGCAGCAGGAGCGCGGGTAGTAGCCAAGAGACCCAGTACTTC. The encoded protein is CASSRSAGSSQETQYF.

This clonotype has at least ten counts. The V call is TRBV30, the J call TRBJ1-3, with D tentatively TRBD1 (5 bases). The CDR3 length is 15 residues. Per germline, CDR1 GTSNPN and CDR2 SVGIG (reference sequence). Trimming cost V 3 bases and J 0 bases, with 12 bases left between them. Here the CDR3 reads CAWSRLGASGNTIYF. For the CDR3, the DNA is TGTGCCTGGAGCCGCCTTGGGGCCTCTGGAAACACCATATATTTT.

This clonotype was seen at least ten times. The CDR3 here is CASSLVVGGHNEQFF. In nucleotides, the CDR3 is TGTGCCAGCAGCCTAGTAGTGGGTGGACACAATGAGCAGTTCTTC. J is TRBJ2-1 and V is TRBV14; D is unresolved. Germline assignment: CDR1 SGHDN and CDR2 FVKESK. CDR3 length equals 15 residues. Trimming took 4 bases from V and 5 from J, leaving 15 bases between them. Based on the CDR3 plus reference TRBV14 and TRBJ2-1, the full variable domain is EAGVTQFPSHSVIEKGQTVTLRCDPISGHDNLYWYRRVMGKEIKFLLHFVKESKQDESGMPNNRFLAERTGGTYSTLKVQPAELEDSGVYFCASSLVVGGHNEQFFGPGTRLTVL.

This clonotype showed up many times. V and J are TRBV12-3 or TRBV12-4 and TRBJ1-5, with no clear D. V lost 6 bases and J lost 5, with 11 bases in between. The CDR3 is 13 residues long. Here the CDR3 DNA reads TGTGCCAGCAGCCGCGGGAGGGATCAGCCCCAGCATTTT. Residues: CASSRGRDQPQHF.

The chain has TRBV6-8 and TRBJ2-1, with 8 bases that match TRBD2. This CDR3 spans 16 amino acids. V lost 5 bases and J lost 0; bases outside the gene matches: 6. Per germline, CDR1 MNHGY and CDR2 SAAAGT. CDR3 residues: CASSRGGAYSYNEQFF. The CDR3 coding sequence is TGTGCCAGCAGTCGGGGGGGGGCCTACTCCTACAATGAGCAGTTCTTC.

The rearrangement uses TRBV15 and TRBJ2-6; tentatively, D is TRBD2 (5 bases). Trimming left V 0 bases short and J 0 bases short, with 21 bases between. Germline V lookup: CDR1 LNHNV, CDR2 YYDKDF (reference sequence). This CDR3 has 21 amino acids. The CDR3 DNA sequence: TGTGCCACCAGCAGAGATCGCGGGCAGGCGCCGTTTAGCTCTGGGGCCAACGTCCTGACTTTC. Its protein is CATSRDRGQAPFSSGANVLTF.

This clonotype was seen only a few times. The V and J genes are TRBV7-9 and TRBJ2-1, with 14 bases matching TRBD2. This CDR3 comprises 17 residues. Germline V lookup: CDR1 SEHNR, CDR2 FQNEAQ (reference sequence). V shed 5 bases and J 8 bases; nucleotides not matched to a gene: 11. CDR3 DNA: TGTGCCAGCAGCGCTGTTCCGGGACTAGCGGGGGACGATGAGCAGTTCTTC. Protein: CASSAVPGLAGDDEQFF.

This clonotype was seen a handful of times. This chain uses TRBV28 with TRBJ1-2, with a weak D call TRBD1 (5 bases). Germline CDR1 MDHEN, CDR2 SYDVKM. V lost 8 bases and J lost 0, with 10 bases in between. This CDR3 region has 13 residues. CDR3 amino acids: CASSDSTNYGYTF. CDR3 in DNA: TGTGCCAGCTCTGACAGCACTAACTATGGCTACACCTTC.

This clonotype occurred many times. The CDR3 protein is CASSPAGFAEAFF. For the CDR3, the DNA is TGTGCCAGCAGCCCCGCCGGCTTTGCTGAAGCTTTCTTT. The chain recombines TRBV7-9 with TRBJ1-1, with no clear D. CDR1 and CDR2 (germline): SEHNR, FQNEAQ (reference sequence). The CDR3 runs to 13 residues. The ends were cut back, 5 bases at V and 6 bases at J, with 13 bases in the middle.

This clonotype was found many times. The chain links TRBV7-3 to TRBJ2-5; 9 bases map to TRBD1. The trim removed 1 base at V and 5 bases at J, leaving 5 bases unmatched. CDR1 is SGHTA and CDR2 is FQGTGA in the germline V gene. This CDR3 is 15 amino acids long. As DNA, the CDR3 is TGTGCCAGCAGCTTAATGGGACAGGGACATGAGACCCAGTACTTC. Translated, it gives CASSLMGQGHETQYF.